This entry is about one TCR beta chain. This entry is derived from a study of CD8 T cells in Susac syndrome. It was negative isolation that provided the CD8+ and CD4+ T cells, whereas TEMRA cells were enriched by FACS. The RNA, roughly 0.45 to 1 ug, was put through reverse transcription using random hexamers. Multiplex PCR with immunoSEQ amplified the TCR beta CDR3 across 54 Vbeta and 13 Jbeta. Each CDR3 protein is one row after TCRdb ran MiXCR on the immunoSEQ multiplex PCR reads. The table includes some 300,000 distinct CDR3 sequences, approximately 89% detected once. Losses at the gene ends were 1 base for V and 5 bases for J; bases not matched to a gene: 5. CDR1 is GTSNPN and CDR2 is SVGIG in the germline V gene (reference sequence). This CDR3 comprises 15 residues.

The sequenced material came from CD8+ T cells from PBMCs. The receptor was isolated from a human donor with multiple sclerosis. The chain links TRBV30 to TRBJ1-5; 10 bases match TRBD1. The CDR3 coding sequence is TGTGCCTGGAGTGAAGGGACAGGGGTGGATCAGCCCCAGCATTTT. Translated: CAWSEGTGVDQPQHF.